These 15 T cell receptor beta chains were all obtained from the same sample, sequenced in a study of CD4 T cells in relation to SARS-CoV-2 and coronaviruses. Unexposed donor CD4+ T cells date from about 2011-2018, before the COVID-19 pandemic. Isolation of CD4+ T cells took place after approximately eleven days in culture. TCRdb's copy holds only in-frame clones and misses some; the assay was immunoSEQ multiplex PCR. The table records 16,000 or so clones, over 80% of them present only once. These receptors' targets are unknown. The sequenced sample consisted of CD4+ T cells from PBMCs, cultured in vitro. The receptors derive from a human donor in good health.

The V and J genes are TRBV12-5 and TRBJ2-1; no firm D call. Trimming cost V 3 bases and J 0 bases, with 12 bases left between them. The CDR3 is 16 residues long. Germline CDR1 and CDR2: LGHNT and FRNRAP. The CDR3 loop is CASGFRQESSYNEQFF. The CDR3 DNA follows: TGTGCTAGTGGTTTTCGACAAGAAAGCTCCTACAATGAGCAGTTCTTC.

This clone was seen only a few times. This chain links TRBV24-1 with TRBJ2-2; 7 nucleotides agree with TRBD2. The germline gives CDR1 KGHDR, CDR2 SFDVKD. V lost 9 bases to trimming and J lost 3 bases; unmatched junction nucleotides: 6. The CDR3 consists of 14 residues. CDR3 nucleotide sequence: TGTGCCACCCGAGGAGGGAGGGACACCGGGGAGCTGTTTTTT. Its protein is CATRGGRDTGELFF.

There are a few counts of this clone. The chain joins TRBV9 to TRBJ2-7; D not certain. Germline assignment: CDR1 SGDLS and CDR2 YYNGEE. The CDR3 spans 15 residues. With 0 bases removed from V and 2 bases from J, the gap between germline ends came to 12 bases. The CDR3 reads CASSVGPNPTYEQYF. The CDR3 bases are TGTGCCAGCAGCGTAGGCCCTAATCCCACCTACGAGCAGTACTTC.

The chain combines TRBV6-5 with TRBJ1-1; 8 bases are a match to TRBD1. Per the germline V gene, CDR1 is MNHEY and CDR2 is SVGAGI. The junction had 10 bases not matched to a gene; V was cut back by 5 bases and J by 5 bases. This CDR3 is built from 15 residues. The CDR3 spells CASSTDQGAGTEAFF. The CDR3 bases are TGTGCCAGCAGTACAGACCAGGGGGCCGGTACTGAAGCTTTCTTT.

The chain combines TRBV7-3 with TRBJ2-1; D is uncertain. CDR3 length equals 15 residues. Germline V CDR1 and CDR2: SGHTA, FQGTGA. V was pared by 2 bases and J by 5 bases, with 13 bases between. This chain's CDR3 is CASSLGSPRDNEQFF. The CDR3 DNA reads as TGTGCCAGCAGCTTAGGATCCCCTCGAGACAATGAGCAGTTCTTC.

J is TRBJ1-6 and V is TRBV30, with D tentatively TRBD1 (5 bases). The CDR3 contains 14 residues. V was shortened by 2 bases and J by 9 bases, with 14 bases between the two germline ends. Germline values: CDR1 GTSNPN, CDR2 SVGIG (reference sequence). The CDR3 spells CAWSPQGIGSPLHF. CDR3 sequence (DNA): TGTGCCTGGAGTCCGCAGGGAATAGGTTCACCCCTCCACTTT.

The chain is built from TRBV5-1 and TRBJ2-3, with 13 bases fitting TRBD2. Germline V CDR1 and CDR2: SGHRS, YFSETQ. This CDR3 spans 15 amino acids. The V gene end was trimmed by 4 bases and the J gene end by 6 bases; junction bases not matched to a gene: 5. This CDR3 reads CASSPSGLAGDTQYF. CDR3 bases: TGCGCCAGCAGCCCGTCGGGACTAGCGGGGGATACGCAGTATTTT.

The chain uses TRBV30 and TRBJ1-2; no definite D call. This CDR3 has 14 residues. Trimming removed 0 bases from V and 5 bases from J, with 13 bases in between. The germline CDR1 and CDR2 sequences are GTSNPN and SVGIG (reference sequence). The CDR3 DNA reads TGTGCCTGGAGTGTACGAAGAGGAAAATATGGCTACACCTTC. Translation: CAWSVRRGKYGYTF. Variable domain in full (rest from reference TRBV30 and TRBJ1-2): SQTIHQWPATLVQPVGSPLSLECTVEGTSNPNLYWYRQAAGRGLQLLFYSVGIGQISSEVPQNLSASRPQDRQFILSSKKLLLSDSGFYLCAWSVRRGKYGYTFGSGTRLTVV.

The V call is TRBV9, the J call TRBJ2-2, with D perhaps matching TRBD1 (6 bases). The CDR3 is 15 residues long. Germline assignment: CDR1 SGDLS and CDR2 YYNGEE. Deletions cut 0 bases from V and 4 bases from J, with 10 bases between. The CDR3 DNA is TGTGCCAGCAGCGTAGGGACAGTTGGCACCGGGGAGCTGTTTTTT. Translated, it gives CASSVGTVGTGELFF.

This clone appeared once. The chain employs TRBV7-9 and TRBJ2-2; 7 nucleotides match TRBD2. The V gene's germline CDR1 is SEHNR and CDR2 FQNEAQ (reference sequence). V was clipped by 3 bases and J by 0 bases; unmatched bases: 1. The CDR3 has 15 amino acids. CDR3 sequence: CASSLLAANTGELFF. The CDR3 region has the DNA TGTGCCAGCAGCTTGCTAGCGGCGAACACCGGGGAGCTGTTTTTT.

The chain carries TRBV5-1 and TRBJ2-7; 9 positions agree with TRBD2. CDR1 SGHRS and CDR2 YFSETQ come from the germline V gene. This CDR3 region has 14 residues. With 2 bases clipped from V and 5 bases from J, the junction kept 5 bases outside the gene matches. The CDR3 DNA follows: TGCGCCAGCAGCTTAGTACTAGCGGGCCACGAGCAGTACTTC. Translation gives CASSLVLAGHEQYF.

The CDR3 DNA is TGTGCCAGCAGCGGCGACTTTTCCTACGAGCAGTACTTC. This codes for CASSGDFSYEQYF. V and J are TRBV9 and TRBJ2-7; the D is unclear. Per the germline V gene, CDR1 is SGDLS and CDR2 is YYNGEE. The CDR3 consists of 13 residues. V was pared by 3 bases and J by 1 base, with 8 bases between.

The V and J genes are TRBV6-2 or TRBV6-3 and TRBJ1-2; TRBD1 aligns across 11 bases. The V gene's germline CDR1 is MNHEY and CDR2 SVGEGT. Trimming cost V 6 bases and J 5 bases; bases outside gene matches: 2. CDR3 length: 13 residues. The CDR3 DNA reads TGTGCCAGCAGCCGGGACAGGGGGTATGGCTACACCTTC. Translated: CASSRDRGYGYTF.

This clone occurred a few times. The rearrangement uses TRBV19 and TRBJ2-2, with 12 positions matching TRBD1. Germline CDR1 is LNHDA and CDR2 is SQIVND (reference sequence). The CDR3 runs to 17 residues. Trimming removed 6 bases from V and 4 bases from J; junction bases left unmatched: 9. CDR3 in DNA: TGTGCCAGTAGCACTACCGGGACAGGGGGCTTCACCGGGGAGCTGTTTTTT. Its protein product is CASSTTGTGGFTGELFF. The full variable domain, rest sourced from reference TRBV19 and TRBJ2-2, is DGGITQSPKYLFRKEGQNVTLSCEQNLNHDAMYWYRQDPGQGLRLIYYSQIVNDFQKGDIAEGYSVSREKKESFPLTVTSAQKNPTAFYLCASSTTGTGGFTGELFFGEGSRLTVL.

The gene calls are TRBV5-8 and TRBJ2-5; D uncertain. The CDR3 is 14 residues long. The germline gives CDR1 SGHTS, CDR2 YDEGEE. The ends were cut back, 2 bases at V and 0 bases at J, with 8 bases in the middle. CDR3 in DNA: TGTGCCAGCAGCTTAACACAGTACCAAGAGACCCAGTACTTC. Translation: CASSLTQYQETQYF.